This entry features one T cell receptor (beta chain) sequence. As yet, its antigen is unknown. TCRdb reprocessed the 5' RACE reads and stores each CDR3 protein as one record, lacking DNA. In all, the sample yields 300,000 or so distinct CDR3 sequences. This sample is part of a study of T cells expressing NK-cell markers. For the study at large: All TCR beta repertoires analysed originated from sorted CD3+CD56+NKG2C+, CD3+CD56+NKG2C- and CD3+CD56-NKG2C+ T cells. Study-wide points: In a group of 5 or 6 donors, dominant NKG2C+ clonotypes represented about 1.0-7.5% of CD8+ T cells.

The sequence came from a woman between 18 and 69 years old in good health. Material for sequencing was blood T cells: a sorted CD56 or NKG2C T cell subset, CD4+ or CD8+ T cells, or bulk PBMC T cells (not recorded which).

CDR3 in amino acids: CASSQLAAGMNTEAFF. The V gene is TRBV7-2, the J gene TRBJ1-1. Germline lookup yields CDR1 SGHTA and CDR2 FQGNSA. This CDR3 has 16 amino acids.